This TCR beta chain was sequenced in a study of cytomegalovirus exposure and HLA in healthy donors (dated by TCRdb to between 2016 and 2019). Notes on the research overall: According to an earlier analysis of a few hundred of the donors, some 170 million T cells yielded roughly 110 million unique TCR beta sequences and around 300 Gb of sequence data. Approximately 310 gigabases of sequencing data and 70 million to 100 million unique TCR sequences made up an early release that covered over 550 HLA-typed donors. Of the roughly 400 genotyped donors, roughly 76% were placed in the genetic ancestry cluster associated with self-reported Caucasian donors. The study was designed to test whether signatures of past pathogen exposure could be identified by cataloging public T cell receptors. The T cell repertoires of some 700 subjects were profiled by immunosequencing and related to cytomegalovirus serostatus. Along with the roughly 700-subject first cohort, a separate validation cohort of approximately 110 different subjects was used. High-throughput TCR immunosequencing, statistical association of individual TCRs with disease status, and machine learning were combined to predict cytomegalovirus infection status. In a later analysis, previously published TCR beta repertoires from about 640 donors were re-analyzed and high-resolution HLA genotyping was added so that TCR occurrence patterns could be studied. Rather than drawing on any new phenotypic data, the later analysis identified candidate immune exposures from TCR beta sequences and the way those sequences occurred across donors. An earlier analysis of 500 to 750 of the donors applied high-throughput TCR beta sequencing to assess whether each TCR beta V gene segment acted as functional or pseudogenic. Donor age, sex, ethnicity and CMV serostatus were compiled together with the repertoire data. A later genetic analysis took genome-wide SNP genotypes for about three fifths of the roughly 700 donors and used that subset as a discovery cohort. All discovery cohort repertoires had been generated using a single sequencing platform. HLA typing included class I and class II loci at four-digit resolution. Typing coverage varied by locus: roughly 620-640 donors for A, B, C, DRB1 and DQB1; about 520 for DQA1; approximately 610 for DPA1; roughly 450 for DPB1. Because of strong linkage in the cohort, roughly five DR-DQ haplotypes were treated as single units for association and clustering. Among over 350 genotyped donors of the cohort, an average of approximately 240,000 unique TCR beta nucleotide sequences were sequenced per donor, about a sixth of them non-productive.

For this clone: Which antigen it targets is not known. No much larger clone is present one base from it, and per-base qualities are unavailable.

In total, 666 healthy bone marrow donors made up the cohort. Cohort members were all nominally healthy when sampled, although unrecorded immune exposures were likely present. The donor was CMV seronegative and was included in the group of around 320 seronegative cohort members. Every donor gave a peripheral blood sample, and the peripheral blood mononuclear cells from that sample were used for TCR beta sequencing. The Qiagen DNeasy Blood Extraction Kit was used to extract genomic DNA from the blood cell samples. The library was produced with the immunoSEQ multiplex PCR assay. For the multiplex PCR, a mixture combining 60 forward primers for TCR Vbeta segments and 13 reverse primers for TCR Jbeta segments was used. The CDR3 region of rearranged TCR beta genes was amplified from genomic DNA with a multiplex PCR assay. The amplified TCR beta libraries were sequenced on the Illumina HiSeq System as 87-base-pair reads. As for the original processing: A later analysis tallied roughly 78 million unique TCR beta chains across the 666 repertoires, and some 10 million of those chains were shared by two or more donors. Raw reads were error-corrected and collapsed into unique sequences by a nearest-neighbor algorithm in which closely related sequences were merged to remove PCR and sequencing errors. Alignment of CDR3 sequences to IMGT reference sequences was used to assign V, D and J gene segments. Each retained sequence needed at least a six-nucleotide match to both a V gene segment and a J gene segment. A rearrangement counted as productive if the CDR3 had no stop codons and remained in frame with V and J, and every other rearrangement counted as non-productive. CDR3 was defined according to IMGT convention as the region running from the second conserved V-encoded cysteine to the conserved J-encoded phenylalanine. The earlier analysis of about 500 of the donors excluded sequences that lacked an unambiguous match to a single V gene segment. An earlier analysis of fewer than 750 of the donors called V segments functional above 56.7% productive rearrangements and segregating when the between-donor standard deviation exceeded 5%. To diagnose cytomegalovirus status from the catalog of TCR beta chain sequences, a statistical classification framework was built. A later analysis assigned V and J genes by comparing TCR nucleotide sequences with IMGT/GENE-DB human TR gene sequences. The TCRdist pipeline was used in a later analysis to assign CDR3 sequences and most-parsimonious VDJ recombination scenarios. In a later analysis, each TCR beta chain was defined by its CDR3 amino acid sequence together with its V-gene family, and reads lacking a unique V-gene family were excluded. As a way to deal with suspected cross-contamination and a sequencing artifact, a later analysis dropped roughly 600 nucleotide sequences that were highly shared and had low generation probability. A later analysis calculated a clonal expansion index for each public chain from normalized within-repertoire ranks of inferred template counts. In a later analysis, generation probabilities were computed with a VDJ recombination model fitted to out-of-frame rearrangements, and the resulting probabilities were checked against IGoR. In a later analysis, hypergeometric tests were used to score TCR-TCR, TCR-HLA and TCR-CMV co-occurrence, with a repertoire-size bias correction applied to TCR pairs. A later analysis estimated false discovery rates by permuting HLA or CMV assignments 20 times. In a later analysis, co-occurring TCRs were grouped using DBSCAN, and TCRdist sequence similarity was added for clustering within HLA-allele-positive subsets. For co-occurrence clustering, repertoires with fewer than 30,000 or more than 120,000 public chains were excluded, along with five repertoires with anomalous nucleotide sharing. Held by TCRdb, this immuneACCESS table contains in-frame sequences only and omits some clones. Under half of the omission traces to an unresolved V gene where checked; the cause of the rest is unknown. V and J calls and clone size follow that table, whereas D and trimming were derived from the DNA. For this sample there are some 190,000 clones; around 80% appear just once. The ten largest clones take up around 1.9% of the sample.

What the study reported, not specific to this receptor: For the cohort, immune exposure information was limited to CMV serostatus. A later analysis associated about 17,000 TCR beta sequences with specific HLA alleles at a false discovery rate of 0.05. Sequencing depth was assumed to be roughly uniform across donors in the presence/absence analyses, though that assumption may not hold. In a later genetic analysis, fewer N-insertions in productive TCRs were reported among donors in an Asian-associated ancestry cluster than the approximately 710-donor mean. The sequencing pipeline was judged likely to have produced a cluster of highly shared sequence variants as a technical artifact. A later analysis found that TCR association rates varied across HLA loci, with DRB1 alleles showing the most associated TCRs and HLA-C alleles the fewest. The cohort was sequenced for TCR beta chains only, and without alpha or paired-chain data the features that could be detected were limited. In a later analysis, HLA-associated TCR beta chains showed more clonal expansion and lower generation probabilities than non-associated chains that were equally common. In an earlier analysis of approximately 590 of the donors, most TCR beta V segments appeared in productive rearrangements about 90% or about 30% of the time, broadly matching IMGT annotations. Because the 87-base-pair reads could not distinguish some IMGT-functional V segments, including TRBV6-2 and TRBV6-3, those segments were excluded. A later analysis found that most CMV-associated TCR beta chains appeared HLA-restricted, with HLA associations seemingly driven largely by CMV exposure. Assigning TCR associations to individual alleles was difficult when HLA alleles, especially DR and DQ, strongly co-occurred. Across donors, most TCR sequences were observed very rarely, whereas some public TCRs were present in many individuals. A further reported finding was that TCR beta sequences accurately predicted the HLA-A and HLA-B alleles for most subjects in the first cohort. An association between a missense DCLRE1C variant and V-gene and J-gene trimming of TCR beta chains was found in a later genetic analysis and replicated in an independent cohort. Because HLA typing was missing for some donors at each locus, association tests included only the typed subset. The study gave a list of about 150 TCR beta chains associated with cytomegalovirus. In vitro tests confirmed that a few of the cytomegalovirus-associated TCR beta chains recognize cytomegalovirus antigens. Correlated functional status among segregating V segments might reflect linkage disequilibrium, but an unknown experimental factor could not be ruled out. According to the authors, the approach could potentially be generalized to other disease states and immunological phenotypes. In both the original and validation cohorts, the classifier was reported to diagnose cytomegalovirus status with high specificity and sensitivity. Because counts were too low, some 17 rarely observed V segments, including chromosome 9 orphons, were excluded from the earlier analysis of roughly 580 of the donors. In a later analysis, several top co-occurrence clusters were reported to appear linked to parvovirus B19, influenza, CMV and Epstein-Barr virus.

V is reduced by 0 bases and J by 3 bases, leaving a spacing of 9 bases between them. From the cysteine up to the phenylalanine, the CDR3 has a length of 15 residues. The DNA shown is the 45-base CDR3, in frame from base 1. Reading the germline V gene (reference sequence) gives CDR1 MNHNY and CDR2 SVGAGI. Sequenced input: PBMCs. The source is a man younger than 30 in good health and CMV-seronegative. The sequence is built from TRBV6-6 and TRBJ1-5; the D gene is not confidently resolved. This receptor has the CDR3 CASSYSRGFNQPQHF. The DNA reads TGTGCCAGCAGTTACTCGAGAGGGTTCAATCAGCCCCAGCATTTT.